The present entry profiles one T cell receptor (beta chain) with its context. This clonotype was seen a few times. Its antigen is not yet known. No base quality information exists; no much larger clone differs at one position. Measured from the cysteine to the phenylalanine, the CDR3 is 13 residues long. The read is trimmed to its CDR3 DNA, 39 bases read in frame from base 1. A distance of 11 bases separates the germline ends of V and J, which lose 6 bases and 3 bases respectively. The germline V gene specifies KGHSH as CDR1 and LQKENI as CDR2. Hyperthyroidism patients were newly diagnosed, had a disease duration of under 2 months, and were aged 18 to 65 years. Exclusion was applied to patients with uncontrolled infections, other autoimmune diseases, pregnancy or lactation. Diagnoses were based on clinical symptoms, serum thyroxine and TRAb, thyroid ultrasound and orbital computed tomography. Blood from progressor patients was drawn when they were first diagnosed with hyperthyroidism, before any ophthalmopathy symptoms appeared. PBMCs were isolated from roughly 10 ml of fresh peripheral blood by Ficoll-Paque density gradient centrifugation. Progressor patients were defined as those initially diagnosed with Graves' hyperthyroidism in whom ophthalmopathy developed during follow-up. Trizol reagent was used to extract total RNA, and RNA quality was then checked on an Agilent 2100 Bioanalyzer.

The entry originates in a study of T cells in Graves' hyperthyroidism and ophthalmopathy (dated by TCRdb to about 2019). Describing the broader study: Peripheral blood samples were taken at initial diagnosis, before any treatment was given. TCR V-J signatures able to tell the groups apart were searched for in a discovery cohort of more than 90 patients, of whom over 40 had Graves' ophthalmopathy and about 60 had stable Graves' hyperthyroidism. Prospective prediction of ophthalmopathy was tested in an independent validation cohort consisting of about 19 hyperthyroidism patients and some 17 patients who later progressed to ophthalmopathy. The 100 discovery patients were randomly split 7:3 into training and test sets. In addition, the study compared T-cell repertoires in thyroid tissue and in blood from about 6 Graves' hyperthyroidism patients. After blood sampling, hyperthyroidism patients were treated with methimazole at a starting dose of 30 mg daily, and ophthalmopathy patients were treated with high-dose intravenous methylprednisolone. TCR Vbeta CDR3 sequencing of 120 to 150 peripheral blood samples (fewer than 45 ophthalmopathy, approximately 80 hyperthyroidism and approximately 17 progressor patients) is reported in the paper. Beyond this particular receptor, the publication reports: Most expanded thyroid clonotypes (frequency above 0.001) were also detected in blood, suggesting blood repertoires may reflect thyroid immune responses. In validation, progression to ophthalmopathy was predicted by the model with roughly 69% sensitivity and 72.22% specificity, a median of approximately 6.5 months before onset. In cross-validation, a model built on a 13 V-J signature told ophthalmopathy apart from stable hyperthyroidism with 85% to 90% sensitivity and approximately 81% specificity, and in testing the same model reached 80%/75%. No statistical method was used to fix the sample size in advance, and group allocation was not hidden from the investigators.

The TCR beta CDR3 regions were amplified from RNA transcripts. For the first round of RT-PCR on the TCR CDR3, the HTBI primer set was used together with the Qiagen OneStep RT-PCR kit. A second multiplex PCR round built the libraries, followed by size selection and purification. Sequencing of the libraries was done on an Illumina HiSeq2000 using paired-end 100 bp reads. The study's own analysis went as follows. Raw data were processed with SOAPnuke, discarding reads with adapters, uncalled bases, mean Phred below 15, or no exact constant-primer or identifier match. COPE v1.2.5 was used to merge high-quality paired reads, and clonotypes were defined as unique nucleotide sequences. Clonotypes were aligned to IMGT TRBV, TRBD and TRBJ reference segments using MiTCR v1.1. The analysis was restricted to V-J combinations with a frequency above 0.0001, which together covered 99% to 99.2% of the repertoires. The TCS score was defined as F50 (clonal expansion) divided by E x V (chaos), with BLOSUM62-based TCRdist calculated between CDR3 peptides within each V-J. Welch's t-statistics and random forest reduced approximately 520 V-J features to about 12, which were used in a naive Bayes classifier (R e1071). TCRdb ran its own pipeline on the public reads, namely fastp trimming at Q25 and MiXCR clone calling, and kept in-frame beta chains. CDR3 protein sequences are deduplicated, and each keeps its most common genes and DNA. These V and J calls are TCRdb output, not the study's own analysis. The sample yields around 700,000 distinct CDR3 sequences; around 20% were counted once. The ten largest clonotypes hold over 15% of the sample.

The source of this sequence is a woman aged 45 to 65 with Graves' hyperthyroidism that later progressed to Graves' ophthalmopathy. Sequences were obtained from blood. This receptor chain uses TRBV18 and TRBJ1-2, and possibly TRBD1, on 6 matching bases. Read as DNA, the sequence is TGTGCCAGCTCCAAGGACAGAGACTATGGCTACACCTTC. This gives the protein CASSKDRDYGYTF.